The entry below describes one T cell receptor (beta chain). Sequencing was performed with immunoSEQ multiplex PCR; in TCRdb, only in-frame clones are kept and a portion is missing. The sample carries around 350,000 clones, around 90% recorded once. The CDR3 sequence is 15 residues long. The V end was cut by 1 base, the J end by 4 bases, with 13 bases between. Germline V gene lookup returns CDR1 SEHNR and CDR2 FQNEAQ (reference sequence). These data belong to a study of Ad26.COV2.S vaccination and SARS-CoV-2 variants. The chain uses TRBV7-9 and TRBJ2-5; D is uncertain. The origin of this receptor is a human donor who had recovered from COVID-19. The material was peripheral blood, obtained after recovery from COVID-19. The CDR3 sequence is CASSLVRVESETQYF. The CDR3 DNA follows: TGTGCCAGCAGCTTAGTGCGAGTGGAATCAGAGACCCAGTACTTC.